A single T cell receptor (beta chain) is shown here with its context. Its specificity is not known. The CDR3 runs 18 residues. Germline values: CDR1 SNHLY, CDR2 FYNNEI. Trimming cost V 3 bases and J 0 bases, with 21 bases left between them. This sample is drawn from a study of cytomegalovirus exposure and HLA in healthy donors. The study, taken as a whole, reports: In a later analysis, TCR beta V- and J-gene trimming was associated with a missense DCLRE1C variant. 16,951 TCR beta sequences were associated with HLA alleles at 0.05 false discovery rate in a later analysis.

PCR primers comprised 60 Vbeta and 13 Jbeta primers. Clones were read by immunoSEQ multiplex PCR, and TCRdb kept only the in-frame ones, dropping some. The top ten clones hold about 4.9% of a sample with 150,000 to 200,000 clones, 84% of them seen once. V and J are TRBV2 and TRBJ2-7; a weak D match, TRBD2 (5 bases). The origin of this receptor is a man younger than 35 in good health and CMV-seronegative. Sequenced: PBMCs. The CDR3 nucleotides are TGTGCCAGCAGTGACCGGCTAGCCCCAGCGTCGAGCTCCTACGAGCAGTACTTC. Translating it yields CASSDRLAPASSSYEQYF.